This T cell receptor beta chain was obtained from a study of identical twins. This CDR3 comprises 12 residues. Per the germline V gene, CDR1 is DFQATT and CDR2 is SNEGSKA (reference sequence). V dropped 1 base and J dropped 1 base, with 2 bases sitting between them. TCRdb reanalysed the 5' RACE reads using MiXCR and keeps one entry per CDR3 protein. This table has 250,000 or so distinct CDR3 sequences, roughly 7% appearing once. In its sample, this clonotype was seen a few times. The sample was also linked to a second study, of yellow fever vaccine responses in identical twins.

Sequenced material: memory (CD45RO+) T cells sorted from blood. This receptor was obtained from a woman aged 18-30 years in good health. This chain uses TRBV20-1 with TRBJ1-3; no definite D call. The CDR3 DNA reads TGCAGTGCTAGAGGTTCTGGAAACACCATATATTTT. The encoded protein is CSARGSGNTIYF.